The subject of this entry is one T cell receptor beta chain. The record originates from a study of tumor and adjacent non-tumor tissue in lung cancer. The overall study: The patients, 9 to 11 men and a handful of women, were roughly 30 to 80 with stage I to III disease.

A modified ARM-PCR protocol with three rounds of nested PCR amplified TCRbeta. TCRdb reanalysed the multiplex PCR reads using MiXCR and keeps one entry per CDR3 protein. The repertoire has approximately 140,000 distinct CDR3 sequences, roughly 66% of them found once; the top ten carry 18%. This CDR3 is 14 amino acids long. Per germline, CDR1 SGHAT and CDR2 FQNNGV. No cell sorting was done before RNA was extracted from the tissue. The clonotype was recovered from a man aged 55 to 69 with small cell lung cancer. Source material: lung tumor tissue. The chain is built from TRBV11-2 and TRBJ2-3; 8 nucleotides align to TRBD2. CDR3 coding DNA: TGTTTCAGCAGCTTAGAAGCGGGGGTACATACGCAGTATTTT. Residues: CFSSLEAGVHTQYF.